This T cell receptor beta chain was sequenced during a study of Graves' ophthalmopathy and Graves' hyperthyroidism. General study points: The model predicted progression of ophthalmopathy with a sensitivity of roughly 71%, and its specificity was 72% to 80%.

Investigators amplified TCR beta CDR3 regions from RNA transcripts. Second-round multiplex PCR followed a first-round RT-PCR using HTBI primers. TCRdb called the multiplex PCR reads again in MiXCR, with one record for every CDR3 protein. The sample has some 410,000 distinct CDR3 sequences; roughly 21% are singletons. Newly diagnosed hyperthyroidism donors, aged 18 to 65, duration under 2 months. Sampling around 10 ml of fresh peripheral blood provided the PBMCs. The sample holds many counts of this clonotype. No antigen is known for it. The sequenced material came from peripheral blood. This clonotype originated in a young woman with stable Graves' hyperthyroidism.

CDR3 nucleotide sequence: TGTGCCAGCTCACCCGCCGGGACTGCGGCCTACGAGCAGTACTTC. Translation gives CASSPAGTAAYEQYF. The chain is built from TRBV18 and TRBJ2-7, with D tentatively TRBD2 (6 bases). Germline V gene data show CDR1 as KGHSH and CDR2 as LQKENI. V lost 3 bases to trimming and J lost 2 bases, with 14 bases between them. This CDR3 is 15 amino acids long.